This T cell receptor beta chain comes out of a study of metastatic and nonmetastatic thyroid tumors. Study at large: For malignant and benign thyroid patients, tumor or nodule tissue and blood were the sources whose repertoires were compared.

V lost 4 bases to trimming and J lost 0 bases, with 8 bases between them. The CDR3 loop spans 14 amino acids. Germline CDR1 and CDR2: KGHDR and SFDVKD. Patients had received no treatment of any kind before thyroid surgery. In the original analysis: To classify distant metastasis in papillary thyroid cancer, a model was built from CDR3 differences across clinicopathological groups. MiXCR reprocessed the PCR reads for TCRdb. These V and J calls originate from TCRdb's pipeline instead of the authors' own analysis. The sample lists around 50,000 clones, 25% to 30% occurring once. The chain links TRBV24-1 to TRBJ2-5, with D uncertain. The clonotype comes from a female donor with papillary thyroid cancer or a benign thyroid nodule (not recorded which). Some clones in this sample may be carry-over from other donors' samples. The material sequenced was blood. The CDR3, as DNA: TGTGCCACCAGTGACCACGGTCACCAAGAGACCCAGTACTTC. This sequence encodes CATSDHGHQETQYF.